Each of the 5 T cell receptor beta chains below was sequenced from the same sample in a study of a mutant IDH1 vaccine in newly diagnosed glioma (dated by TCRdb to the early 2020s). What this sample's time point label stands for: week 23, last vaccination. Each vaccine dose, consisting of 300 ug of a 20-mer mutant IDH1 peptide in Montanide, was administered subcutaneously with topical imiquimod. Libraries were built with the immunoSEQ multiplex PCR assay. TCRdb retrieved this table from immuneACCESS and kept in-frame rearrangements only. Not all clones are present; in checked studies, unresolved V genes account for under half, and no reason is known for the remainder. This sample gives some 80,000 clones in total; more than 80% of them show up just once. Jointly, the top ten make up approximately 0.8% of the sample. Their specific antigens are unknown. The sequencing here drew on PBMCs, taken from a glioma patient whose treatment included an IDH1 peptide vaccine. The receptors derive from a woman in her forties or fifties with glioma.

The chain carries TRBV7-2 and TRBJ2-7; D might be TRBD1 or TRBD2, each matching 5 bases. CDR3 length equals 16 residues. Germline V gives CDR1 SGHTA, CDR2 FQGNSA. V was cut by 6 bases and J by 3 bases, with 21 bases left in between. The CDR3, as DNA: TGTGCCAGCAGTTCCTTGGGGAGAGCTGGGGGCTACGAGCAGTACTTC. Translated: CASSSLGRAGGYEQYF.

This clone was counted between two and nine times. V gene TRBV28 combines with J gene TRBJ2-7; D gene ambiguous. V dropped 7 bases and J dropped 2 bases, with 18 bases sitting between them. The germline CDR1 and CDR2 sequences are MDHEN and SYDVKM. The CDR3 contains 15 residues. The CDR3 bases are TGTGCCAGCACTTCCCGAGGAATTCCGCCCTACGAGCAGTACTTC. This sequence encodes CASTSRGIPPYEQYF. Combining the CDR3 with reference TRBV28 and TRBJ2-7 gives the whole variable domain DVKVTQSSRYLVKRTGEKVFLECVQDMDHENMFWYRQDPGLGLRLIYFSYDVKMKEKGDIPEGYSVSREKKERFSLILESASTNQTSMYLCASTSRGIPPYEQYFGPGTRLTVT.

The V call is TRBV2, the J call TRBJ1-2; D is unclear. Germline CDR1 SNHLY, CDR2 FYNNEI. This CDR3 comprises 14 residues. V gave up 6 bases and J gave up 7 bases, with 18 bases separating them. CDR3: CASRRRDSESGYTF. The CDR3 bases are TGTGCCAGCAGACGCCGGGATTCCGAGAGTGGCTACACCTTC. Looking up the rest from reference TRBV2 and TRBJ1-2 gives the full variable domain: EPEVTQTPSHQVTQMGQEVILRCVPISNHLYFYWYRQILGQKVEFLVSFYNNEISEKSEIFDDQFSVERPDGSNFTLKIRSTKLEDSAMYFCASRRRDSESGYTFGSGTRLTVV.

This sequence joins TRBV2 and TRBJ2-6, with D unclear. This CDR3 has 17 residues. Germline V gene lookup returns CDR1 SNHLY and CDR2 FYNNEI. Deletions cut 1 base from V and 4 bases from J, with 14 bases between. CDR3 DNA: TGTGCCAGCAGTGAAGAAGATATTTCGTGGGGGGCCAACGTCCTGACTTTC. Translation: CASSEEDISWGANVLTF. The whole variable domain, filled in from reference TRBV2 and TRBJ2-6, reads EPEVTQTPSHQVTQMGQEVILRCVPISNHLYFYWYRQILGQKVEFLVSFYNNEISEKSEIFDDQFSVERPDGSNFTLKIRSTKLEDSAMYFCASSEEDISWGANVLTFGAGSRLTVL.

The chain couples TRBV7-3 to TRBJ2-3; 12 bases are a match to TRBD2. With 3 bases clipped from V and 4 bases from J, the junction kept 8 bases outside the gene matches. This CDR3 is built from 17 residues. Germline CDR1 SGHTA, CDR2 FQGTGA. The CDR3: CASSFLAGGGRADTQYF. The CDR3 DNA sequence: TGTGCCAGCAGCTTCCTAGCGGGAGGGGGAAGGGCAGATACGCAGTATTTT.